This TCR beta chain was profiled in a study of cytomegalovirus exposure and HLA in healthy donors. Primers for the PCR totalled 60 Vbeta and 13 Jbeta. Generated by immunoSEQ multiplex PCR, the TCRdb table keeps only in-frame clones and is missing some. The sample shows around 150,000 clones, about 80% of them seen only once. CDR1 is SGHNT, CDR2 YYREEE, per germline (reference sequence). The CDR3 is 14 amino acids. V was shortened by 4 bases and J by 2 bases, with 12 bases between the two germline ends. The chain recombines TRBV5-4 with TRBJ2-5; maybe TRBD1 (7 bases). This sequence originates from a female donor in good health and CMV-seronegative. Sample: PBMCs. The DNA of the CDR3 is TGTGCCAGCAGCGCGGGACAGAGACAAGAGACCCAGTACTTC. This codes for CASSAGQRQETQYF.